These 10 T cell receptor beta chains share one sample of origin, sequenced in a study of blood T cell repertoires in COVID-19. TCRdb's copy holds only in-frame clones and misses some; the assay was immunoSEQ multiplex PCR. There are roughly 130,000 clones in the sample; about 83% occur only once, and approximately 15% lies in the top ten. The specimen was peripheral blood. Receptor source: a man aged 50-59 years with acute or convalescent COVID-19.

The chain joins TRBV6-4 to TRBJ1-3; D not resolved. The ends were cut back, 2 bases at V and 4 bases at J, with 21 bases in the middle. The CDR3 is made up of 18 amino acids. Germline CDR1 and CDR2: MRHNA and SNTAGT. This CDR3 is CASSDALNTIAAGNTIYF. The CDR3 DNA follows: TGTGCCAGCAGTGACGCCTTGAACACCATAGCAGCGGGAAACACCATATATTTT.

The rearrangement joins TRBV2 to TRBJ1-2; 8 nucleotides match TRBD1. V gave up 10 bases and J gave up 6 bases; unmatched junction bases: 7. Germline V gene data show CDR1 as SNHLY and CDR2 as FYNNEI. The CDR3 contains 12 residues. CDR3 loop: CATRTGTDGYTF. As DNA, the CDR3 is TGTGCCACTCGGACAGGGACCGATGGCTACACCTTC.

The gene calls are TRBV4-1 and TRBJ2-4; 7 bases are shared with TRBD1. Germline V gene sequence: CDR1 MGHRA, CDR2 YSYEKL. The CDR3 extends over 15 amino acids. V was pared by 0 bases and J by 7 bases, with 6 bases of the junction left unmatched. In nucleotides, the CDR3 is TGCGCCAGCAGCCAAGACGACAGGGATGCGAACATTCAGTACTTC. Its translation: CASSQDDRDANIQYF.

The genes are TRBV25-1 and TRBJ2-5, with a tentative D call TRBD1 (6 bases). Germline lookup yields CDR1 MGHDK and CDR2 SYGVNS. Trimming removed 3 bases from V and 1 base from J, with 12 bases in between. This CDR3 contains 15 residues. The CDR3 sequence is CASSDTRGTQETQYF. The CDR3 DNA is TGTGCCAGCAGTGATACCAGGGGAACCCAAGAGACCCAGTACTTC. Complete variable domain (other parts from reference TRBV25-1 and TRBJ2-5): EADIYQTPRYLVIGTGKKITLECSQTMGHDKMYWYQQDPGMELHLIHYSYGVNSTEKGDLSSESTVSRIRTEHFPLTLESARPSHTSQYLCASSDTRGTQETQYFGPGTRLLVL.

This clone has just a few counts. The CDR3 here is CASSLEGGATDTQYF. The CDR3 nucleotides are TGTGCCAGCAGCTTAGAGGGGGGGGCAACAGATACGCAGTATTTT. The chain is built from TRBV11-2 and TRBJ2-3; tentative D call: TRBD2 (7 bases). The germline CDR1 and CDR2 sequences are SGHAT and FQNNGV. This CDR3 contains 15 residues. The V and J ends lost 0 bases and 3 bases respectively, with 10 bases between them.

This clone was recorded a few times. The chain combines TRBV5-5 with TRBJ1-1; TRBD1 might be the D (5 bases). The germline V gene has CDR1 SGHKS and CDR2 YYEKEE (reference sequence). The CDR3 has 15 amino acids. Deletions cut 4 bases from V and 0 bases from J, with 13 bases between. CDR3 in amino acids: CASSPLGLMNTEAFF. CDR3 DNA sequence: TGTGCCAGCAGCCCCTTGGGACTCATGAACACTGAAGCTTTCTTT. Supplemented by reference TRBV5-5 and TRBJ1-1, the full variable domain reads DAGVTQSPTHLIKTRGQQVTLRCSPISGHKSVSWYQQVLGQGPQFIFQYYEKEERGRGNFPDRFSARQFPNYSSELNVNALLLGDSALYLCASSPLGLMNTEAFFGQGTRLTVV.

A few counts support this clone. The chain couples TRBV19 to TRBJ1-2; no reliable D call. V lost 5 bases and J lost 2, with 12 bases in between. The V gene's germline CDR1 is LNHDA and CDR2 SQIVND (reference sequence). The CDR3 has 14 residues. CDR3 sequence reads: CASSPYPKNYGYTF. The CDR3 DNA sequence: TGTGCCAGTAGTCCCTACCCGAAGAACTATGGCTACACCTTC.

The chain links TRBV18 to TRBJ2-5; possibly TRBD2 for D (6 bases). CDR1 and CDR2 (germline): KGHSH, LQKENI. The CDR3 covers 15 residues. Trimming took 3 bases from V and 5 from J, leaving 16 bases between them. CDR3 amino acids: CASSPYTGDGETQYF. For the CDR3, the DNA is TGTGCCAGCTCACCTTATACGGGAGACGGGGAGACCCAGTACTTC. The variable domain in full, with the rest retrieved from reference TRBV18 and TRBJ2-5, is NAGVMQNPRHLVRRRGQEARLRCSPMKGHSHVYWYRQLPEEGLKFMVYLQKENIIDESGMPKERFSAEFPKEGPSILRIQQVVRGDSAAYFCASSPYTGDGETQYFGPGTRLLVL.

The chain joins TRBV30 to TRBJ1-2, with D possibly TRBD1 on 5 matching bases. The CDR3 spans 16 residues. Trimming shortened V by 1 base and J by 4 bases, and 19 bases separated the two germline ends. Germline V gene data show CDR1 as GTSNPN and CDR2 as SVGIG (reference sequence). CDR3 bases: TGTGCCTGGAGTGACCAGCCCTCGGGGGACCCCTATGGCTACACCTTC. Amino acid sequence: CAWSDQPSGDPYGYTF.

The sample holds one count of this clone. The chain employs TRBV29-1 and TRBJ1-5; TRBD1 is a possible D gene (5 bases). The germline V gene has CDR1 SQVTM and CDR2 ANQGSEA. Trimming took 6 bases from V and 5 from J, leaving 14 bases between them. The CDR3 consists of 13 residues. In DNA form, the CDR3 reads TGCAGCGTGGATGGGGGGGACGATCAGCCCCAGCATTTT. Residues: CSVDGGDDQPQHF.